Below, 5 T cell receptor beta chains from the same sample are listed, as sequenced in a study. TCRdb reprocessed the RT-PCR reads with MiXCR, giving one entry per CDR3 protein. Here the sample spans 650,000 to 800,000 distinct CDR3 sequences, 12% to 15% being singletons. The sample was memory CD4+ T cells from blood. These receptors all stem from a female donor in good health, serving as a healthy control.

CDR3: CAISEETGTQYF. CDR3 coding DNA: TGTGCCATCAGTGAGGAAACCGGGACCCAGTACTTC. This chain joins TRBV10-3 and TRBJ2-5; D call uncertain. CDR3 length: 12 residues. The V gene lost 2 bases and the J gene lost 7 bases, with 8 bases spanning the gap. Germline loops: CDR1 ENHRY, CDR2 SYGVKD.

In its sample, this clonotype was seen many times. The chain combines TRBV18 with TRBJ2-4; D is perhaps TRBD1 or TRBD2 (6 bases each). Trimming cost V 6 bases and J 7 bases, with 10 bases left between them. The germline CDR1 and CDR2 sequences are KGHSH and LQKENI. The CDR3 sequence is 12 residues long. The CDR3 loop reads CASSGGTNIQYF. The CDR3 nucleotides read TGTGCCAGCTCCGGGGGCACGAACATTCAGTACTTC.

This clonotype was counted only a few times. This chain links TRBV6-5 with TRBJ1-6, with D possibly TRBD1 on 5 matching bases. Looked up from germline, CDR1 is MNHEY and CDR2 is SVGAGI. The V end was cut by 2 bases, the J end by 9 bases, with 11 bases between. There are 14 residues in the CDR3. DNA of the CDR3: TGTGCCAGCAGTTACAGACAGTCGGGTTCACCCCTCCACTTT. Its translation: CASSYRQSGSPLHF.

The chain carries TRBV2 and TRBJ2-1; D may match TRBD1 or TRBD2 (5 bases each). Germline V CDR1 and CDR2: SNHLY, FYNNEI. The V gene lost 6 bases and the J gene lost 0 bases, with 12 bases spanning the gap. The CDR3 extends over 15 amino acids. The CDR3 is CASSVGTVSYNEQFF. CDR3 nucleotides: TGTGCCAGCAGCGTGGGGACCGTCTCCTACAATGAGCAGTTCTTC.

This chain joins TRBV7-8 and TRBJ1-3; D perhaps matches TRBD1 (6 bases). CDR1 and CDR2 (germline): SGHVS, FQNEAQ. The CDR3 is 16 amino acids. The V and J ends lost 1 base and 2 bases respectively, with 12 bases between them. For the CDR3, the DNA is TGTGCCAGCAGCTTAGAGGGGGGGGTGGCTGGAAACACCATATATTTT. Translation gives CASSLEGGVAGNTIYF.